This T cell receptor (beta chain) was sequenced for a study of T-cell reconstitution after alpha-beta-depleted transplantation in children. The junction had 5 bases not matched to a gene; V was cut back by 0 bases and J by 4 bases. Germline CDR1 DFQATT, CDR2 SNEGSKA (reference sequence). The CDR3 contains 14 residues. Unique molecular identifiers were incorporated into the prepared TCRbeta library. TCRdb ran MiXCR on the PCR reads and lists one entry per CDR3 protein. The sample carries almost 400,000 distinct CDR3 sequences, around 21% recorded once. The receptor was derived from a human donor who donated a stem cell graft to a child with acute myeloid leukemia. This material consisted of PBMCs from the stem cell graft donor, taken from the stem cell graft. V is TRBV20-1 and J is TRBJ1-1; 7 nucleotides match TRBD1. The CDR3 sequence: CSARDGTVGTEAFF. The CDR3 nucleotides read TGCAGTGCTAGAGATGGGACAGTCGGCACTGAAGCTTTCTTT.